The TCR beta chain described here comes from a study of breast tumors, draining lymph nodes, adjacent tissues. Notes on this clonotype: The antigen remains unidentified. A junction boundary mismatches the germline segment, possibly from a read error.

The CDR3 length is 17 residues. From germline, CDR1 is DFQATT and CDR2 SNEGSKA (reference sequence). Points from the study as a whole: Compared with lymph nodes, tumors were less diverse; compared with nontumor tissue, more. Data fit most tumor T cells coming from lymph node, expanding in tumor. Luminal-like breast cancer showed significantly greater tumor-nontumor repertoire similarity than basal-like breast cancer did.

Breast cancer patients provided tissue from their axillary draining lymph nodes. Each CDR3 protein gets one entry after TCRdb re-called the multiplex PCR reads with MiXCR. The repertoire holds over 150,000 distinct CDR3 sequences, with around 29% as singletons. The sequence derives from a female donor with breast cancer. Some clones in this sample may be carry-over from other donors' samples. The chain carries TRBV20-1 and TRBJ2-5; 12 positions match TRBD2. Sequencing used axillary lymph node tissue. The CDR3: CSAETSGRRAMGETQCF. The CDR3 region has the DNA TGCAGTGCCGAGACTAGCGGGAGAAGGGCTATGGGAGAGACCCAGTGCTTC.